The entry below describes one T cell receptor beta chain. Thawed, overnight-rested PBMC were stained with GMM-loaded CD1B tetramer, viability dye and anti-CD3, then sorted. The CD1B tetramers carried C32 glucose monomycolate purified from Rhodococcus equi. Each donor contributed roughly 100,000 sorted tetramer-negative cells. Chain pairing is unknown; alpha and beta were sequenced separately. Only in-frame clones appear in the TCRdb table, and some are missing; sequencing was by immunoSEQ multiplex PCR. Of 70,000 to 95,000 clones in the sample, around 90% were seen once. This specimen comes from a study of T cells in tuberculosis. At the level of the study: CD1B tetramers identified T cells specific for mycobacterial lipid GMM.

This CDR3 contains 16 residues. Trimming removed 4 bases from V and 1 base from J; junction bases left unmatched: 3. Germline CDR1 is SGHRS and CDR2 is YFSETQ. The sample comprised CD1b-GMM tetramer-negative cells sorted from PBMCs. The sequence came from an adult woman with latent tuberculosis. V is TRBV5-1 and J is TRBJ2-2; 11 positions match TRBD2. CDR3 bases: TGCGCCAGCAGCGCGGGACTAGCGGTGAACACCGGGGAGCTGTTTTTT. Amino acid sequence: CASSAGLAVNTGELFF. The variable domain in full, with the rest retrieved from reference TRBV5-1 and TRBJ2-2, is KAGVTQTPRYLIKTRGQQVTLSCSPISGHRSVSWYQQTPGQGLQFLFEYFSETQRNKGNFPGRFSGRQFSNSRSEMNVSTLELGDSALYLCASSAGLAVNTGELFFGEGSRLTVL.